This TCR beta chain is drawn from a study of naive and memory T cell subsets. On this clonotype itself: Its target is not known.

An equimolar mix of two oligonucleotides served as the beta constant-region primer for TRBC1 and TRBC2. Four rounds of PCR amplified the ligated cDNA using nested alpha and beta constant-region primers plus SP2. TCRdb re-called the UMI-ligation and nested PCR reads with MiXCR, one entry per CDR3 protein. The sample has around 18,000 distinct CDR3 sequences, roughly 8.4% seen once. The germline V and J ends were trimmed by 6 bases and 7 bases, with 10 bases remaining between them. CDR1 SQVTM and CDR2 ANQGSEA come from the germline V gene. The CDR3 is 11 residues long. Whole-study findings and limits: From naive to CM, EM and EMRA, diversity decreased and Gini increased.

The clonotype was recovered from a human donor in good health. The sequenced sample consisted of central memory CD8+ T cells from blood. The chain joins TRBV29-1 to TRBJ2-1; D perhaps matches TRBD1 (5 bases). DNA for the CDR3: TGCAGCGTCCGACAGCTGAATGAGCAGTTCTTC. Protein: CSVRQLNEQFF.